One sample yielded the 19 T cell receptor beta chains listed below, sequenced in a study of blood T cell repertoires in COVID-19. Profiling relied on immunoSEQ multiplex PCR, and the TCRdb table lists in-frame clones only, not all of them. This sample yields fewer than 650,000 clones, of which 85% to 90% are seen a single time; 7.5% to 9.5% belongs to the top ten. Sequencing input: peripheral blood. These receptors all come from a woman aged 45-65 years with COVID-19, enrolled during active disease.

The genes are TRBV5-4 and TRBJ1-4; D gene ambiguous. The germline V gene encodes CDR1 SGHNT and CDR2 YYREEE (reference sequence). This CDR3 contains 15 residues. V gave up 4 bases and J gave up 0 bases, with 10 bases separating them. The CDR3 DNA follows: TGTGCCAGCAGCCTGACGGGAGCAACTAATGAAAAACTGTTTTTT. Translated: CASSLTGATNEKLFF.

The V call is TRBV12-3 or TRBV12-4, the J call TRBJ1-2; D remains ambiguous. This CDR3 contains 11 residues. V lost 5 bases and J 7 bases, leaving 8 bases between the germline ends. The CDR3 region is CASSEGSGYTF. The CDR3 DNA reads TGTGCCAGCAGTGAGGGTTCTGGCTACACCTTC.

The chain uses TRBV19 and TRBJ2-1; 8 nucleotides line up with TRBD2. V dropped 4 bases and J dropped 4; count of bases not matched to a gene: 15. Germline V lookup: CDR1 LNHDA, CDR2 SQIVND (reference sequence). This CDR3 contains 18 residues. In nucleotides, the CDR3 is TGTGCCAGTAGTAGGAACCCGGCAGGGACTAGGGGGTACAATGAGCAGTTCTTC. Translating it yields CASSRNPAGTRGYNEQFF.

The V call is TRBV6-1, the J call TRBJ1-2; 9 bases fit TRBD1. The CDR3 is 16 residues long. Germline V lookup: CDR1 MNHNS, CDR2 SASEGT. Trimming at V came to 3 bases and at J to 4 bases, leaving 9 bases not matched to a gene. CDR3 bases: TGTGCCAGCAGTGATACGGGGGGACAGGGAATCTATGGCTACACCTTC. Translation: CASSDTGGQGIYGYTF.

As regards this clone: The sample has other DNA sequences that encode this CDR3 too. V usage is TRBV12-3 or TRBV12-4 and J usage is TRBJ1-1; unclear D gene. This CDR3 has 13 residues. V gave up 4 bases and J gave up 1 base, with 7 bases separating them. CDR3 coding DNA: TGTGCCAGCAGTTCCGTCAGGAACACTGAAGCTTTCTTT. Translation: CASSSVRNTEAFF.

The rearrangement joins TRBV19 to TRBJ2-3, with D possibly matching TRBD2 (6 bases). Germline V gene sequence: CDR1 LNHDA, CDR2 SQIVND (reference sequence). This CDR3 spans 15 amino acids. V lost 5 bases, J lost 6 bases, and 18 bases lay in between. This CDR3 is CASSSTRGSADTQYF. CDR3 in DNA: TGTGCCAGTAGTTCGACCCGGGGGTCCGCCGATACGCAGTATTTT.

The chain links TRBV6-6 to TRBJ2-1, with TRBD2 identical over 8 bases. The CDR3 spans 15 residues. V gave up 5 bases and J gave up 5 bases; unmatched junction bases: 8. Looked up from germline, CDR1 is MNHNY and CDR2 is SVGAGI (reference sequence). In nucleotides, the CDR3 is TGTGCCAGCAGTCCCGCCGGGGGGGCACACAATGAGCAGTTCTTC. Protein sequence: CASSPAGGAHNEQFF.

This CDR3 reads CASSLSGGATREQYF. Written as DNA, the CDR3 is TGCGCCAGCAGTCTGAGCGGGGGGGCCACACGGGAGCAGTACTTC. This chain connects TRBV10-2 to TRBJ2-7, with 10 bases aligning to TRBD2. CDR1 WSHSY and CDR2 SAAADI come from the germline V gene. Trimming removed 5 bases from V and 7 bases from J; junction bases left unmatched: 11. The CDR3 runs 15 residues.

The rearrangement uses TRBV13 and TRBJ2-3; 12 nucleotides align to TRBD1. The junction had 4 bases not matched to a gene; V was cut back by 4 bases and J by 2 bases. The CDR3 contains 16 residues. Germline lookup yields CDR1 PRHDT and CDR2 FYEKMQ (reference sequence). The CDR3 loop reads CASSWGQGAITDTQYF. The CDR3 DNA reads TGTGCCAGCAGCTGGGGACAGGGGGCGATCACAGATACGCAGTATTTT. Complete variable domain (other parts from reference TRBV13 and TRBJ2-3): AAGVIQSPRHLIKEKRETATLKCYPIPRHDTVYWYQQGPGQDPQFLISFYEKMQSDKGSIPDRFSAQQFSDYHSELNMSSLELGDSALYFCASSWGQGAITDTQYFGPGTRLTVL.

This clone was seen a single time. The J gene is TRBJ1-5, the V gene TRBV19, with 9 bases fitting TRBD1. Germline CDR1 reads LNHDA; CDR2 reads SQIVND (reference sequence). Trimming at V came to 8 bases and at J to 6 bases, leaving 14 bases not matched to a gene. The CDR3 spans 16 residues. CDR3 loop: CASHYNTGGWGQPQHF. Here the CDR3 DNA reads TGTGCCAGTCACTACAATACAGGGGGCTGGGGTCAGCCCCAGCATTTT. The full variable domain, completed using reference TRBV19 and TRBJ1-5, is DGGITQSPKYLFRKEGQNVTLSCEQNLNHDAMYWYRQDPGQGLRLIYYSQIVNDFQKGDIAEGYSVSREKKESFPLTVTSAQKNPTAFYLCASHYNTGGWGQPQHFGDGTRLSIL.

The chain joins TRBV5-1 to TRBJ1-5; 7 positions agree with TRBD1. The CDR3 spans 15 residues. Trimming removed 4 bases from V and 5 bases from J; junction bases left unmatched: 9. The germline V gene has CDR1 SGHRS and CDR2 YFSETQ. DNA for the CDR3: TGCGCCAGCAGCCCTGGGGACAGCAGCGATCAGCCCCAGCATTTT. Translation: CASSPGDSSDQPQHF.

The rearrangement joins TRBV30 to TRBJ2-3; D not certain. The CDR3 contains 12 residues. The V end was cut by 2 bases, the J end by 1 base, with 4 bases between. CDR1 is GTSNPN, CDR2 SVGIG, per germline (reference sequence). The DNA of the CDR3 is TGTGCCTGGAGTTCGGGCACAGATACGCAGTATTTT. This gives the protein CAWSSGTDTQYF. The full variable domain, with the rest looked up from reference TRBV30 and TRBJ2-3, is SQTIHQWPATLVQPVGSPLSLECTVEGTSNPNLYWYRQAAGRGLQLLFYSVGIGQISSEVPQNLSASRPQDRQFILSSKKLLLSDSGFYLCAWSSGTDTQYFGPGTRLTVL.

The genes are TRBV5-4 and TRBJ1-2, with D tentatively TRBD1 (6 bases). V was cut by 2 bases and J by 6 bases, with 17 bases left in between. This CDR3 has 15 amino acids. Germline V gives CDR1 SGHNT, CDR2 YYREEE (reference sequence). The CDR3 here is CASSFGGRYTDGYTF. Written as DNA, the CDR3 is TGTGCCAGCAGCTTTGGGGGCAGGTATACGGATGGCTACACCTTC.

This rearrangement joins TRBV28 to TRBJ1-3; the D is unclear. V lost 7 bases, J lost 4 bases, and 11 bases lay in between. CDR1 and CDR2 (germline): MDHEN, SYDVKM. This CDR3 is 13 amino acids long. This chain's CDR3 is CASTEFAGNTIYF. DNA of the CDR3: TGTGCCAGCACCGAGTTTGCCGGAAACACCATATATTTT.

The J gene is TRBJ2-1, the V gene TRBV12-3 or TRBV12-4; D possibly corresponds to TRBD1 (6 bases). V was pared by 6 bases and J by 7 bases, with 13 bases between. The CDR3 is 13 amino acids. CDR3 loop: CASRPDSMNEQFF. Written as DNA, the CDR3 is TGTGCCAGCAGGCCGGACAGCATGAATGAGCAGTTCTTC.

The chain joins TRBV28 to TRBJ1-1; no clear D. The V end lost 7 bases, the J end lost 0 bases, and 15 bases lay between the germline ends. The CDR3 totals 15 residues. Germline values: CDR1 MDHEN, CDR2 SYDVKM. The CDR3 DNA follows: TGTGCCAGCACCGCGGGCCACGGGATGAACACTGAAGCTTTCTTT. Translating it yields CASTAGHGMNTEAFF. The complete variable domain, with remaining parts taken from reference TRBV28 and TRBJ1-1, reads DVKVTQSSRYLVKRTGEKVFLECVQDMDHENMFWYRQDPGLGLRLIYFSYDVKMKEKGDIPEGYSVSREKKERFSLILESASTNQTSMYLCASTAGHGMNTEAFFGQGTRLTVV.

V and J are TRBV24-1 and TRBJ1-5, with no clear D. Germline V gene sequence: CDR1 KGHDR, CDR2 SFDVKD. The length of the CDR3 is 15 residues. Trimming shortened V by 2 bases and J by 3 bases, and 10 bases separated the two germline ends. Written as DNA, the CDR3 is TGTGCCACCAGTGATTCTACGGCGGACAATCAGCCCCAGCATTTT. Protein sequence: CATSDSTADNQPQHF.

The chain has TRBV6-5 and TRBJ1-1; D remains unclear. This CDR3 is 13 amino acids long. Trimming took off 5 bases at V and 1 base at J, with 8 bases between the two ends. Looked up from germline, CDR1 is MNHEY and CDR2 is SVGAGI. CDR3 protein: CASSRQTNTEAFF. The DNA for the CDR3 is TGTGCCAGCAGTAGACAAACGAACACTGAAGCTTTCTTT.

This chain links TRBV5-1 with TRBJ1-2; D is unclear. V lost 0 bases, J lost 5 bases, and 5 bases lay in between. The CDR3 runs to 12 residues. In germline, CDR1 is SGHRS, CDR2 YFSETQ. For the CDR3, the DNA is TGCGCCAGCAGCTTGGGGCAGTATGGCTACACCTTC. It yields the protein CASSLGQYGYTF.